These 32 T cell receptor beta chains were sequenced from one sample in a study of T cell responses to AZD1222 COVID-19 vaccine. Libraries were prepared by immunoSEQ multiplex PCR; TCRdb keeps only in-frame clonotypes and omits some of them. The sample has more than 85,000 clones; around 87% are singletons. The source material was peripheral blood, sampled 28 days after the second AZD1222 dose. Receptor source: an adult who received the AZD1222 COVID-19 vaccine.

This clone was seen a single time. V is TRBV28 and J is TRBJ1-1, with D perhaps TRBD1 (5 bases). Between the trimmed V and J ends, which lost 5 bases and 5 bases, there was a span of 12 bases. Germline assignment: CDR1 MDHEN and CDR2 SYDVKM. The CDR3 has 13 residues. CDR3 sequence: CASSPGRGTEAFF. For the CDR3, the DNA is TGTGCCAGCAGTCCTGGACGGGGGACTGAAGCTTTCTTT.

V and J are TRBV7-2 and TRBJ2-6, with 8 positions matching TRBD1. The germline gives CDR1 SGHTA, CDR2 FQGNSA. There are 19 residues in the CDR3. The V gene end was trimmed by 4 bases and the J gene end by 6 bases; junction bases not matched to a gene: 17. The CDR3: CASSYRSDRASYTANVLTF. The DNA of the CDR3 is TGTGCCAGCAGCTACAGATCGGACAGGGCCTCTTATACGGCCAACGTCCTGACTTTC. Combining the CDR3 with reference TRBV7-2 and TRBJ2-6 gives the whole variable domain GAGVSQSPSNKVTEKGKDVELRCDPISGHTALYWYRQSLGQGLEFLIYFQGNSAPDKSGLPSDRFSAERTGGSVSTLTIQRTQQEDSAVYLCASSYRSDRASYTANVLTFGAGSRLTVL.

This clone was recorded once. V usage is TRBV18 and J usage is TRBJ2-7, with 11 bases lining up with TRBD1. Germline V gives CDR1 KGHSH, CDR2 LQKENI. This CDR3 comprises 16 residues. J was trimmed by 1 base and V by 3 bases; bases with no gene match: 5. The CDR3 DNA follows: TGTGCCAGCTCACCCGGGACAGGGGGAGTTTCCTACGAGCAGTACTTC. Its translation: CASSPGTGGVSYEQYF.

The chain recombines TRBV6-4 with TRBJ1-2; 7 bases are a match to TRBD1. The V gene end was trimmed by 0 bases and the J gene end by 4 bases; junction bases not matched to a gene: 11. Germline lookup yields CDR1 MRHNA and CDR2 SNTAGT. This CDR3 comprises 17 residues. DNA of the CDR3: TGTGCCAGCAGTGACTCGACCACTAACAGGGGTCTCTATGGCTACACCTTC. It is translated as CASSDSTTNRGLYGYTF.

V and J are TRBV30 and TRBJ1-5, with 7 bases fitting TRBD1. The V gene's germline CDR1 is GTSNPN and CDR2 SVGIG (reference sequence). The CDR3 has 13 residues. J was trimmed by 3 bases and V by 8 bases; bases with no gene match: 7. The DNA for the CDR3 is TGTGCCACCGGGACAGCCACCAATCAGCCCCAGCATTTT. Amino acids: CATGTATNQPQHF.

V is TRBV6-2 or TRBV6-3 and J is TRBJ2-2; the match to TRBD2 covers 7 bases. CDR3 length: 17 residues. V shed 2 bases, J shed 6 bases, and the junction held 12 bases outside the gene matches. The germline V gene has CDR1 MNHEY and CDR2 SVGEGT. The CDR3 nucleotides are TGTGCCAGCAGTTACGGGGGGGACCAGTTAGGCGCCGGGGAGCTGTTTTTT. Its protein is CASSYGGDQLGAGELFF.

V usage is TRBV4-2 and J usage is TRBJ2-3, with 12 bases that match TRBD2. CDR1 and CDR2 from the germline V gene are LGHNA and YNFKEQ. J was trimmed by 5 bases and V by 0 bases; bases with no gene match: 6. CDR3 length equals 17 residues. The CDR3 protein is CASSQEPSGRGGDTQYF. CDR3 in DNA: TGTGCCAGCAGCCAAGAACCTAGCGGGAGGGGCGGAGATACGCAGTATTTT.

The chain's CDR3 is CASSRAGTSGSPNTGELFF. DNA of the CDR3: TGTGCCAGCAGCCGGGCCGGGACTAGCGGGAGTCCAAACACCGGGGAGCTGTTTTTT. The V call is TRBV3-1 (or the pseudogene TRBV3-2), the J call TRBJ2-2; 14 bases are a match to TRBD2. With V trimmed by 4 bases and J by 2 bases, 9 bases remained unmatched. This CDR3 comprises 19 residues. Per germline, CDR1 LGHDT and CDR2 YNNKEL (reference sequence).

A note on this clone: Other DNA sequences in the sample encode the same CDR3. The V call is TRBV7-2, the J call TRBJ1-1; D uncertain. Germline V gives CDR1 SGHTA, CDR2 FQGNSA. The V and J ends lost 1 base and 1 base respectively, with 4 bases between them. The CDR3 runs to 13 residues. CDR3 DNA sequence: TGTGCCAGCAGCTTAGGACAGAACACTGAAGCTTTCTTT. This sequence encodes CASSLGQNTEAFF. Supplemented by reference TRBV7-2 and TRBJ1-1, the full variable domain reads GAGVSQSPSNKVTEKGKDVELRCDPISGHTALYWYRQSLGQGLEFLIYFQGNSAPDKSGLPSDRFSAERTGGSVSTLTIQRTQQEDSAVYLCASSLGQNTEAFFGQGTRLTVV.

This CDR3 reads CASSPGRGTSYEQYF. The CDR3 DNA follows: TGTGCCAGTAGCCCAGGACGGGGAACTTCCTACGAGCAGTACTTC. This sequence joins TRBV19 and TRBJ2-7, with D possibly being TRBD2 (5 bases). This CDR3 is built from 15 residues. Germline V gene lookup returns CDR1 LNHDA and CDR2 SQIVND (reference sequence). V lost 6 bases, J lost 1 base, and 16 bases lay in between.

The CDR3 spells CASSYARGRRGELFF. As DNA, the CDR3 is TGTGCCAGCAGTTATGCTCGAGGCAGAAGGGGGGAGCTGTTTTTT. The V gene is TRBV6-5, the J gene TRBJ2-2; D gene ambiguous. The germline V and J ends were trimmed by 3 bases and 8 bases, with 16 bases remaining between them. Germline CDR1 reads MNHEY; CDR2 reads SVGAGI. The CDR3 has 15 amino acids.

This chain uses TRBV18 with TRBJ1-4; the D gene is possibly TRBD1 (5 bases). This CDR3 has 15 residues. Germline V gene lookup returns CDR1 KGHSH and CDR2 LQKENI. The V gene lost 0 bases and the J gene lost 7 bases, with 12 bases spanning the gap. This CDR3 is CASSPPGPRGEKLFF. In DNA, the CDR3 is TGTGCCAGCTCACCACCGGGGCCTAGGGGTGAAAAACTGTTTTTT.

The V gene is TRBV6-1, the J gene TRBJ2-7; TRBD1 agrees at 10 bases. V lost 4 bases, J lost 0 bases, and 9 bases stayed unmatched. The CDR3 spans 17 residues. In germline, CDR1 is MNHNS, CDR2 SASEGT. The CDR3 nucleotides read TGTGCCAGCAGTGGACGACAGGGGGCGCATCGCTCCTACGAGCAGTACTTC. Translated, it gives CASSGRQGAHRSYEQYF.

CDR3 amino acids: CASSLGTSSGGNTIYF. CDR3 DNA sequence: TGTGCCAGCAGCTTAGGGACGAGCTCAGGGGGAAACACCATATATTTT. J is TRBJ1-3 and V is TRBV7-6; tentatively, D is TRBD1 (5 bases). Deletions cut 1 base from V and 4 bases from J, with 14 bases between. Germline CDR1 is SGHVS and CDR2 is FNYEAQ. The CDR3 is made up of 16 amino acids.

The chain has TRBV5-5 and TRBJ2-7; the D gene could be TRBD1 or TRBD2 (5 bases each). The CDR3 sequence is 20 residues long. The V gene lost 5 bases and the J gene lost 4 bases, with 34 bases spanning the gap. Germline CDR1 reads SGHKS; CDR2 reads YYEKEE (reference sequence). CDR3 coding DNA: TGTGCCAGCAGTCGGGATGTGTATGGGACCACCCGGGGTTTTGGGTACGAGCAGTACTTC. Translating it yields CASSRDVYGTTRGFGYEQYF. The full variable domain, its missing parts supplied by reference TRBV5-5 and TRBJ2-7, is DAGVTQSPTHLIKTRGQQVTLRCSPISGHKSVSWYQQVLGQGPQFIFQYYEKEERGRGNFPDRFSARQFPNYSSELNVNALLLGDSALYLCASSRDVYGTTRGFGYEQYFGPGTRLTVT.

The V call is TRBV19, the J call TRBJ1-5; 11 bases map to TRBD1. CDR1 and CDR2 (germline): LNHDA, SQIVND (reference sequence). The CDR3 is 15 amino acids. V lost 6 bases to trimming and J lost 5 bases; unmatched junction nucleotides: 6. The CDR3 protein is CASRLDRGLDQPQHF. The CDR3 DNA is TGTGCCAGTAGGTTGGACAGGGGGCTTGATCAGCCCCAGCATTTT.

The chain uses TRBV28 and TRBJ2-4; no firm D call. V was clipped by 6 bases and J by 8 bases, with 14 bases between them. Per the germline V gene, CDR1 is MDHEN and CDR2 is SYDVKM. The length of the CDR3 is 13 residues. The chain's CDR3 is CASRVRSSDIQYF. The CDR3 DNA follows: TGTGCCAGCAGGGTAAGAAGTTCTGACATTCAGTACTTC.

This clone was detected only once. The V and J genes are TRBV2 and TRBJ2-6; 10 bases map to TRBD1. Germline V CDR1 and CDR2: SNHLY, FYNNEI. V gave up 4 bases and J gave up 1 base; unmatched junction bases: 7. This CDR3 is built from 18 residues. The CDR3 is CASSGRQGARSGANVLTF. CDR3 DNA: TGTGCCAGCAGTGGCCGACAGGGGGCAAGGTCTGGGGCCAACGTCCTGACTTTC.

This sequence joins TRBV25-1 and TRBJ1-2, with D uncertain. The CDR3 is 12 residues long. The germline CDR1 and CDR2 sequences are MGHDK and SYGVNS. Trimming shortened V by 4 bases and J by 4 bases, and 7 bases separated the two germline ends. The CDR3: CASSGDGYGYTF. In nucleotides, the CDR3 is TGTGCCAGCAGTGGTGACGGCTATGGCTACACCTTC.

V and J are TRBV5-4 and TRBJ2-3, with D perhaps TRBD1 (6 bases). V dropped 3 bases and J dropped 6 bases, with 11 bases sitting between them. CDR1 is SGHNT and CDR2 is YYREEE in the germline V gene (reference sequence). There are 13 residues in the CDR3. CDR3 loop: CASSSQGRDTQYF. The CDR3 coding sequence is TGTGCCAGCAGCTCACAGGGAAGGGATACGCAGTATTTT. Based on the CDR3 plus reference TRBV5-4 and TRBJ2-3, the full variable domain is ETGVTQSPTHLIKTRGQQVTLRCSSQSGHNTVSWYQQALGQGPQFIFQYYREEENGRGNFPPRFSGLQFPNYSSELNVNALELDDSALYLCASSSQGRDTQYFGPGTRLTVL.

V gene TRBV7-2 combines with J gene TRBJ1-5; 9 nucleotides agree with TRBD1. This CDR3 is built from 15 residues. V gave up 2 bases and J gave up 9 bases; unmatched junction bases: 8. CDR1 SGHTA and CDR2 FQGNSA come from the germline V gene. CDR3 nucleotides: TGTGCCAGCAGCTTAATCGGTGGGACAGGGAGGCCCCAGCATTTT. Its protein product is CASSLIGGTGRPQHF.

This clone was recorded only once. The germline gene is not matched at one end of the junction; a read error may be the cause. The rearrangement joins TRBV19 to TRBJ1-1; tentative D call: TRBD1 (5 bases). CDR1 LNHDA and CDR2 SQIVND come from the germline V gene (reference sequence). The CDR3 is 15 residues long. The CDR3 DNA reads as TGTGCCAGTAGCTCCCGACCAGGGTTGAATACTGAAGCTTTCTTT. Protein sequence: CASSSRPGLNTEAFF.

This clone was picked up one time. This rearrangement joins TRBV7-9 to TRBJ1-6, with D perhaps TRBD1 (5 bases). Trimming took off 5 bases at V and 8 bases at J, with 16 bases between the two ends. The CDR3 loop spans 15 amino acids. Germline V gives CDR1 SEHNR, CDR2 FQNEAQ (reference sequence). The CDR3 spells CASSIDTGGDSPLHF. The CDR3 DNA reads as TGTGCCAGCAGCATAGATACTGGGGGTGATTCACCCCTCCACTTT.

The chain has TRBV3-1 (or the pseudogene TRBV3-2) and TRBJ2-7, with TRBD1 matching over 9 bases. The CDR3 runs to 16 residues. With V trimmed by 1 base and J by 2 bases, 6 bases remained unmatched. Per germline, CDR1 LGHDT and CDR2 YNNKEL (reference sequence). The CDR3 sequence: CASSQVDRGFPYEQYF. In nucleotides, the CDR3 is TGTGCCAGCAGCCAAGTTGACAGGGGGTTTCCCTACGAGCAGTACTTC.

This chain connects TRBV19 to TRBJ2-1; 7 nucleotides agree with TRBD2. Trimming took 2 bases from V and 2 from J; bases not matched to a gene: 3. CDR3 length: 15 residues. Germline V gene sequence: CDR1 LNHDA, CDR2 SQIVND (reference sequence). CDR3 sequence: CASSIPGRAYNEQFF. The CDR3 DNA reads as TGTGCCAGTAGTATACCGGGGAGGGCCTACAATGAGCAGTTCTTC. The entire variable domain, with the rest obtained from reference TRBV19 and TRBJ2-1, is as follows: DGGITQSPKYLFRKEGQNVTLSCEQNLNHDAMYWYRQDPGQGLRLIYYSQIVNDFQKGDIAEGYSVSREKKESFPLTVTSAQKNPTAFYLCASSIPGRAYNEQFFGPGTRLTVL.

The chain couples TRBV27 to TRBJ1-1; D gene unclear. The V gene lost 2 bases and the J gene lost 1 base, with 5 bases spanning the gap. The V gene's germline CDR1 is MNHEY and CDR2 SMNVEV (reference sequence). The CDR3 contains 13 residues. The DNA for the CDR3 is TGTGCCAGCAGTTTAAACAAGAACACTGAAGCTTTCTTT. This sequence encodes CASSLNKNTEAFF.

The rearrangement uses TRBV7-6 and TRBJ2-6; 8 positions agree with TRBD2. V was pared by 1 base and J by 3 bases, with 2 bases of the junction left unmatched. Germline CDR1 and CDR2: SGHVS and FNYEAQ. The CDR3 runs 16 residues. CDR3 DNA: TGTGCCAGCAGCTTAGGCGGGGGGCTTGGGGCCAACGTCCTGACTTTC. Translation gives CASSLGGGLGANVLTF.

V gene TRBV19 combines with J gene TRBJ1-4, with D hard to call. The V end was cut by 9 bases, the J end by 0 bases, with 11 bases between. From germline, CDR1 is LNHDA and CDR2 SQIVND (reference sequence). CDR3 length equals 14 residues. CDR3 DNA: TGTGCCAGCCAACAAGGAACAACTAATGAAAAACTGTTTTTT. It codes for CASQQGTTNEKLFF. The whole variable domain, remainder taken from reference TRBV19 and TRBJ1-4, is DGGITQSPKYLFRKEGQNVTLSCEQNLNHDAMYWYRQDPGQGLRLIYYSQIVNDFQKGDIAEGYSVSREKKESFPLTVTSAQKNPTAFYLCASQQGTTNEKLFFGSGTQLSVL.

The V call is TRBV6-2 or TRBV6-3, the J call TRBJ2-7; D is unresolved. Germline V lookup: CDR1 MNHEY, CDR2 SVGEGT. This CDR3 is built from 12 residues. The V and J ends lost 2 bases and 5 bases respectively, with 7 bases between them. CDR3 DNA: TGTGCCAGCAGTTACATCAACGACGAGCAGTACTTC. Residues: CASSYINDEQYF.

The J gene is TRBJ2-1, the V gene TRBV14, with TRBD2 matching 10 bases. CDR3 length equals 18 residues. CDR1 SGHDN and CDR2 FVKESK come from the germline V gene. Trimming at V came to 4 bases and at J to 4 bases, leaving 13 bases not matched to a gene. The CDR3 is CASSREFSGGTIYNEQFF. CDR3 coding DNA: TGTGCCAGCAGCCGAGAATTTAGCGGGGGGACGATATACAATGAGCAGTTCTTC.

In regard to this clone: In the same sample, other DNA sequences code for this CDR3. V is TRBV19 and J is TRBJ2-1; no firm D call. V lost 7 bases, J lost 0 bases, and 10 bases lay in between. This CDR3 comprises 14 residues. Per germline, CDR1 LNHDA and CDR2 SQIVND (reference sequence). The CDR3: CASKGPSSYNEQFF. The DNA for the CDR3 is TGTGCCAGTAAGGGCCCCAGCTCCTACAATGAGCAGTTCTTC.

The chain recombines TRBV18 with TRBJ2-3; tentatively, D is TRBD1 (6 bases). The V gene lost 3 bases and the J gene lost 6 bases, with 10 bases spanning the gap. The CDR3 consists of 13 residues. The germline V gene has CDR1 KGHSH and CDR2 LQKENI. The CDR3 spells CASSPPGQDTQYF. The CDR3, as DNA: TGTGCCAGCTCACCCCCCGGACAGGATACGCAGTATTTT.